The 24 T cell receptor beta chains given below trace back to one sample, sequenced in a study of T cell responses to AZD1222 COVID-19 vaccine (dated by TCRdb to the early 2020s). Receptor libraries were prepared by the immunoSEQ multiplex PCR assay. TCRdb holds this immuneACCESS table with in-frame rearrangements only. Some clones are missing; in checked studies, unresolved V genes explain under half, and the rest has no known cause. The table for this sample lists about 130,000 clones; approximately 94% of them were counted only once. The ten largest make up 7.5% to 9.5% of the sample. The sample's time point label, in plain terms: baseline before first vaccination. The source material was peripheral blood, sampled on day 0 of AZD1222 vaccination. These receptors were taken from an adult in good health.

The chain has TRBV4-1 and TRBJ1-2, with a tentative D call TRBD1 (5 bases). Trimming cost V 4 bases and J 5 bases, with 17 bases left between them. Germline V gene lookup returns CDR1 MGHRA and CDR2 YSYEKL. The CDR3 is made up of 15 amino acids. The CDR3 loop is CASSPGLGTQYGYTF. CDR3 DNA sequence: TGCGCCAGCAGCCCCGGCTTGGGGACGCAGTATGGCTACACCTTC.

V and J are TRBV29-1 and TRBJ2-3, with D perhaps matching TRBD2 (5 bases). Germline CDR1 reads SQVTM; CDR2 reads ANQGSEA. The CDR3 runs 13 residues. The V end was cut by 8 bases, the J end by 0 bases, with 12 bases between. CDR3 in DNA: TGCAGCTACTCGGGGTCTAGCACAGATACGCAGTATTTT. Translating gives CSYSGSSTDTQYF.

The chain couples TRBV4-2 to TRBJ1-2, with D unresolved. The germline CDR1 and CDR2 sequences are LGHNA and YNFKEQ. The CDR3 totals 13 residues. V shed 1 base and J shed 4 bases, with 7 bases lying between them. The CDR3 DNA reads TGTGCCAGCAGCCAAGGCCCGGTCTATGGCTACACCTTC. It codes for CASSQGPVYGYTF.

The chain couples TRBV30 to TRBJ2-7; D gene ambiguous. This CDR3 has 13 residues. Trimming pared 1 base from V and 2 bases from J, leaving 9 bases between. The germline CDR1 and CDR2 sequences are GTSNPN and SVGIG (reference sequence). The CDR3 DNA reads as TGTGCCTGGAGTGATCATACCCCCTACGAGCAGTACTTC. Protein sequence: CAWSDHTPYEQYF.

J is TRBJ1-5 and V is TRBV4-2; the D is unclear. CDR3 length: 15 residues. Germline CDR1 and CDR2: LGHNA and YNFKEQ. The V and J ends lost 1 base and 2 bases respectively, with 9 bases between them. CDR3 amino acids: CASSQGVPGNQPQHF. In nucleotides, the CDR3 is TGTGCCAGCAGCCAAGGGGTACCAGGCAATCAGCCCCAGCATTTT.

This sequence joins TRBV5-1 and TRBJ2-7, with D possibly matching TRBD2 (7 bases). This CDR3 region has 13 residues. V was clipped by 3 bases and J by 7 bases, with 14 bases between them. The germline CDR1 and CDR2 sequences are SGHRS and YFSETQ. CDR3 bases: TGCGCCAGCAGCTGGGGGGGGCAAGGAGAGCAGTACTTC. Amino acids: CASSWGGQGEQYF.

The chain joins TRBV29-1 to TRBJ2-2; D is ambiguous. Trimming left V 4 bases short and J 4 bases short, with 7 bases between. The CDR3 runs to 12 residues. The V gene's germline CDR1 is SQVTM and CDR2 ANQGSEA. In DNA, the CDR3 is TGCAGCGTTGCGGGTGGCACCGGGGAGCTGTTTTTT. Translation gives CSVAGGTGELFF.

The CDR3 region is CASSFGQGAFGSPLHF. The CDR3, as DNA: TGTGCCAGCAGTTTCGGACAGGGGGCCTTTGGATCACCCCTCCACTTT. V is TRBV6-5 and J is TRBJ1-6, with 11 bases lining up with TRBD1. The CDR3 is made up of 16 amino acids. V lost 4 bases to trimming and J lost 10 bases; unmatched junction nucleotides: 9. Per germline, CDR1 MNHEY and CDR2 SVGAGI.

The chain uses TRBV3-1 (or the pseudogene TRBV3-2) and TRBJ1-5, with D maybe TRBD1 (5 bases). This CDR3 region has 15 residues. Trimming left V 3 bases short and J 6 bases short, with 15 bases between. In germline, CDR1 is LGHDT, CDR2 YNNKEL (reference sequence). CDR3 sequence: CASSQTGGPTQPQHF. The CDR3 nucleotides are TGTGCCAGCAGCCAGACGGGGGGACCGACTCAGCCCCAGCATTTT.

The V gene is TRBV24-1, the J gene TRBJ1-2; weak D call: TRBD1 (5 bases). Germline CDR1 and CDR2: KGHDR and SFDVKD. The CDR3 runs 15 residues. V gave up 10 bases and J gave up 4 bases, with 21 bases separating them. The DNA of the CDR3 is TGTGCCACGTACGGCCGGGACGCTGGCTTCTATGGCTACACCTTC. Encoded protein: CATYGRDAGFYGYTF.

The V call is TRBV12-5, the J call TRBJ1-3; D is unclear. This CDR3 is 12 amino acids long. The V end lost 5 bases, the J end lost 0 bases, and 2 bases lay between the germline ends. In germline, CDR1 is LGHNT, CDR2 FRNRAP. Written as DNA, the CDR3 is TGTGCTAGTGGTACCTCTGGAAACACCATATATTTT. Amino acids: CASGTSGNTIYF.

CDR3 protein: CASSYKSVYGYTF. CDR3 nucleotides: TGTGCCAGCAGTTACAAGAGCGTCTATGGCTACACCTTC. This chain connects TRBV28 to TRBJ1-2; D unclear. V was pared by 4 bases and J by 4 bases, with 10 bases between. The CDR3 loop spans 13 amino acids. CDR1 is MDHEN and CDR2 is SYDVKM in the germline V gene.

The V call is TRBV27, the J call TRBJ1-4, with 8 positions matching TRBD1. Germline V gene lookup returns CDR1 MNHEY and CDR2 SMNVEV (reference sequence). The CDR3 is 14 amino acids. The ends lost 3 bases at V and 8 bases at J; junction bases unmatched: 5. The CDR3 sequence is CASSFRQGMEKLFF. The CDR3, as DNA: TGTGCCAGCAGTTTTCGACAGGGGATGGAAAAACTGTTTTTT. Combining the CDR3 with reference TRBV27 and TRBJ1-4 gives the whole variable domain EAQVTQNPRYLITVTGKKLTVTCSQNMNHEYMSWYRQDPGLGLRQIYYSMNVEVTDKGDVPEGYKVSRKEKRNFPLILESPSPNQTSLYFCASSFRQGMEKLFFGSGTQLSVL.

The rearrangement joins TRBV4-1 to TRBJ2-3, with D perhaps being TRBD1 or TRBD2 (5 bases each). The germline V and J ends were trimmed by 4 bases and 2 bases, with 19 bases remaining between them. The germline V gene encodes CDR1 MGHRA and CDR2 YSYEKL. CDR3 size: 17 residues. The CDR3 DNA is TGCGCCAGCAGCCCTACCAGTAGAGGGACCTTCACAGATACGCAGTATTTT. Amino acid sequence: CASSPTSRGTFTDTQYF.

The chain joins TRBV2 to TRBJ2-3; maybe TRBD1 (5 bases). CDR3 length: 13 amino acids. Germline CDR1 and CDR2: SNHLY and FYNNEI. The V end lost 6 bases, the J end lost 6 bases, and 13 bases lay between the germline ends. The CDR3, as DNA: TGTGCCAGCAGCGTTAGACAGACGGATACGCAGTATTTT. This codes for CASSVRQTDTQYF. The full variable domain, rest sourced from reference TRBV2 and TRBJ2-3, is EPEVTQTPSHQVTQMGQEVILRCVPISNHLYFYWYRQILGQKVEFLVSFYNNEISEKSEIFDDQFSVERPDGSNFTLKIRSTKLEDSAMYFCASSVRQTDTQYFGPGTRLTVL.

The chain has TRBV7-9 and TRBJ1-4; TRBD1 matches 8 bases. CDR1 SEHNR and CDR2 FQNEAQ come from the germline V gene (reference sequence). V lost 3 bases to trimming and J lost 3 bases; unmatched junction nucleotides: 3. The CDR3 contains 15 residues. CDR3 region: CASSFQGAPNEKLFF. The CDR3 DNA reads TGTGCCAGCAGCTTCCAGGGGGCCCCTAATGAAAAACTGTTTTTT. Using reference TRBV7-9 and TRBJ1-4 for the parts outside the CDR3, the full variable domain is DTGVSQNPRHKITKRGQNVTFRCDPISEHNRLYWYRQTLGQGPEFLTYFQNEAQLEKSRLLSDRFSAERPKGSFSTLEIQRTEQGDSAMYLCASSFQGAPNEKLFFGSGTQLSVL.

The chain couples TRBV19 to TRBJ2-1, with a tentative D call TRBD2 (7 bases). The V end was cut by 5 bases, the J end by 1 base, with 12 bases between. The CDR3 loop spans 15 amino acids. CDR1 LNHDA and CDR2 SQIVND come from the germline V gene (reference sequence). The CDR3 protein is CASSWGGVSYNEQFF. Written as DNA, the CDR3 is TGTGCCAGTAGTTGGGGGGGCGTTTCCTACAATGAGCAGTTCTTC. The full variable domain, its missing parts supplied by reference TRBV19 and TRBJ2-1, is DGGITQSPKYLFRKEGQNVTLSCEQNLNHDAMYWYRQDPGQGLRLIYYSQIVNDFQKGDIAEGYSVSREKKESFPLTVTSAQKNPTAFYLCASSWGGVSYNEQFFGPGTRLTVL.

This sequence joins TRBV4-3 and TRBJ2-7; possibly TRBD2 for D (5 bases). The CDR3 has 14 residues. Germline V gene data show CDR1 as LGHNA and CDR2 as YSLEER. Deletions cut 3 bases from V and 2 bases from J, with 11 bases between. The CDR3 protein is CASSHGEGTYEQYF. The CDR3 DNA is TGCGCCAGCAGCCACGGGGAAGGAACCTACGAGCAGTACTTC.

This chain uses TRBV5-6 with TRBJ2-7; TRBD1 aligns across 7 bases. Trimming took 0 bases from V and 0 from J; bases not matched to a gene: 3. This CDR3 region has 15 residues. CDR1 is SGHDT and CDR2 is YYEEEE in the germline V gene. The CDR3 region has the DNA TGTGCCAGCAGCTTGGCCGGGACAGTCTCCTACGAGCAGTACTTC. Its protein is CASSLAGTVSYEQYF.

The chain combines TRBV7-9 with TRBJ1-5; D perhaps matches TRBD1 (6 bases). CDR1 and CDR2 from the germline V gene are SEHNR and FQNEAQ (reference sequence). The CDR3 runs to 16 residues. V lost 3 bases and J lost 6, with 18 bases in between. In DNA form, the CDR3 reads TGTGCCAGCAGCTTCGGGGCGGGGGCCGGGGGTCAGCCCCAGCATTTT. Amino acid sequence: CASSFGAGAGGQPQHF.

CDR3 in DNA: TGCGCCAGCAGCCAAGGGGTCCAGGTAGCAGGAGGGATAACAGATACGCAGTATTTT. This encodes CASSQGVQVAGGITDTQYF. V gene TRBV4-1 combines with J gene TRBJ2-3, with D tentatively TRBD2 (6 bases). The V and J ends lost 1 base and 3 bases respectively, with 23 bases between them. Per the germline V gene, CDR1 is MGHRA and CDR2 is YSYEKL. The CDR3 is made up of 19 amino acids.

The chain is built from TRBV7-9 and TRBJ2-7, with a possible D match to TRBD2 (6 bases). The V end was cut by 6 bases, the J end by 3 bases, with 9 bases between. CDR3 length: 12 residues. In germline, CDR1 is SEHNR, CDR2 FQNEAQ (reference sequence). The CDR3 spells CASSSGVYEQYF. CDR3 nucleotide sequence: TGTGCCAGCAGTTCGGGAGTCTACGAGCAGTACTTC.

The chain is built from TRBV3-1 (or the pseudogene TRBV3-2) and TRBJ2-7; no clear D gene. The CDR3 is 14 amino acids. Between the trimmed V and J ends, which lost 0 bases and 1 base, there was a span of 7 bases. CDR1 LGHDT and CDR2 YNNKEL come from the germline V gene (reference sequence). DNA for the CDR3: TGTGCCAGCAGCCAAGACGCCCGTTCCTACGAGCAGTACTTC. Protein: CASSQDARSYEQYF.

The chain has TRBV2 and TRBJ2-5, with no clear D. CDR3 length: 13 amino acids. Germline CDR1 is SNHLY and CDR2 is FYNNEI. The germline V and J ends were trimmed by 4 bases and 5 bases, with 11 bases remaining between them. CDR3 in amino acids: CASSGRPRETQYF. CDR3 in DNA: TGTGCCAGCAGTGGTCGCCCCCGGGAGACCCAGTACTTC.